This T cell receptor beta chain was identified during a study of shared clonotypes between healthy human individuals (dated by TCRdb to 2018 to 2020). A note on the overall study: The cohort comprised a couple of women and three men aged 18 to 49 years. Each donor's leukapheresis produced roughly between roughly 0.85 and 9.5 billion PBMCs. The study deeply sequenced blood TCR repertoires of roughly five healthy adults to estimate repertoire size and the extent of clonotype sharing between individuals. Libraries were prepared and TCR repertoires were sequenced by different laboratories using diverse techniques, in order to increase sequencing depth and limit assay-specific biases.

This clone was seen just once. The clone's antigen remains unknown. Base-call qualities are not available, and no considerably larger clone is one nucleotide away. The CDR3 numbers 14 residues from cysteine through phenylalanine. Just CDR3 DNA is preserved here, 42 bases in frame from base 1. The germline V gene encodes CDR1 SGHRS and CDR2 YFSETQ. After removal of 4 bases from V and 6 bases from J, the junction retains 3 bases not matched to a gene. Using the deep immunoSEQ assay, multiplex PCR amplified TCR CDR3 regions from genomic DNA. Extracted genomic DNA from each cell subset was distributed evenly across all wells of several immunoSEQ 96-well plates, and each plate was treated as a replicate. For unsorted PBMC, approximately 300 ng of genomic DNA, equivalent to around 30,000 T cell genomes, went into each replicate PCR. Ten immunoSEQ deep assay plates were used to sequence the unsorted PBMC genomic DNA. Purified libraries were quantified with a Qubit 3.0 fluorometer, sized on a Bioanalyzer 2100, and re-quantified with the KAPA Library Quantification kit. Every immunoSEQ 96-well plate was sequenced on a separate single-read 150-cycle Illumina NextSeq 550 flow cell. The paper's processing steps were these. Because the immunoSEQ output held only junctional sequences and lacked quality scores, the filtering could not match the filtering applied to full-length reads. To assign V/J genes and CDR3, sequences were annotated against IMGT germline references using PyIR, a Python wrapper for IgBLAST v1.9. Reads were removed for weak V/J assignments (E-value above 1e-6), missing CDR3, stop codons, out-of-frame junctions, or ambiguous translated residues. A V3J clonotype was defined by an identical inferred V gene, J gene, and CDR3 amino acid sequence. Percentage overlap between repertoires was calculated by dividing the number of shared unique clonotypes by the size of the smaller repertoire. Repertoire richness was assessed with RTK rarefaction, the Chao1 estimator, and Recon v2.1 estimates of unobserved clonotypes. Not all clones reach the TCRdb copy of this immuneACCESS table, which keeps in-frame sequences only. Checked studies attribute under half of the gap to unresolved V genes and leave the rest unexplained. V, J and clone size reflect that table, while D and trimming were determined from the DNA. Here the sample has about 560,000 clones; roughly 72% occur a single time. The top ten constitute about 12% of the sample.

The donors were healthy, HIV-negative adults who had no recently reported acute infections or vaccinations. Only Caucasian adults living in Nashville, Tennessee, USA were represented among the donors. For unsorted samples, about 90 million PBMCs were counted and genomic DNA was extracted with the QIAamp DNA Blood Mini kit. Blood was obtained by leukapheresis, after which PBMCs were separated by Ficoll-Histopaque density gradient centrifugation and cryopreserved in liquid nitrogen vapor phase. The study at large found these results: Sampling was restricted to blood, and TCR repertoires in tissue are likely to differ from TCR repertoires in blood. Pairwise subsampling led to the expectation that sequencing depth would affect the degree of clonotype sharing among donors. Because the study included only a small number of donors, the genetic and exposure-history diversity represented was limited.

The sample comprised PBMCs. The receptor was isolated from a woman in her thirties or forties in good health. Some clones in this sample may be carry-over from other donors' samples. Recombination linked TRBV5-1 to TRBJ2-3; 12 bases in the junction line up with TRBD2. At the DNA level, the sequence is TGCGCCAGCAGCCTAGCGGGAGGGCAGGATACGCAGTATTTT. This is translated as CASSLAGGQDTQYF. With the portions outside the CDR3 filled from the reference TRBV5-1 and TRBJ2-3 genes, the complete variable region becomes KAGVTQTPRYLIKTRGQQVTLSCSPISGHRSVSWYQQTPGQGLQFLFEYFSETQRNKGNFPGRFSGRQFSNSRSEMNVSTLELGDSALYLCASSLAGGQDTQYFGPGTRLTVL.